A selection of T cell receptor beta chains follows, all from one sample in a study of Graves' ophthalmopathy and Graves' hyperthyroidism. TCRdb itself ran the multiplex PCR reads through MiXCR, one entry per CDR3 protein. The sample has about 700,000 distinct CDR3 sequences; about two fifths are singletons. Material for sequencing was peripheral blood. The source is an adult man with Graves' ophthalmopathy. CDR3s include the opening cysteine and the closing phenylalanine or tryptophan. D genes are given only for firm matches. For some rows the clone size is stated as once, few or many, or as a class when expanded; others skip it.

>TRBV3-1|TRBJ2-2|.|TRBD2
TGTGCCAGCAGCCTGAGGGACTACGGGGAGCTGTTTTTT
CASSLRDYGELFF
>TRBV5-6|TRBJ2-6|.|.
TGTGCCAGCAGCTCGACAGGTTCCTCTGGGGCCAACGTCCTGACTTTC
CASSSTGSSGANVLTF
>TRBV25-1|TRBJ2-7|.|TRBD2
TGTGCCAGCAGACACCGGGGGACTAGTCACTTGGGTGAGCAGTACTTC
CASRHRGTSHLGEQYF
>TRBV29-1|TRBJ2-5|.|TRBD2
TGCAGCCCGAGCGGGGCGGAGACCCAGTACTTC
CSPSGAETQYF
>TRBV3-1|TRBJ1-2|few|.
TGTGCCAGCAGCTTCCAGGGTGCAAGTGGCTACACCTTC
CASSFQGASGYTF
>TRBV9|TRBJ1-1|.|TRBD1
TGTGCCAGCAGCCACGTGGGACAGGAGAGCGTAGCTTTCTTT
CASSHVGQESVAFF
>TRBV7-8|TRBJ1-2|many|.
TGTGCCAGCAGCTCAAGGTGGGGCTCAGGTGGCTACACCTTC
CASSSRWGSGGYTF
>TRBV19|TRBJ1-2|many|.
TGTGCCAGTAGGACCCTTTACCTGGAAGGACGGGTCAACTATGGCTACACCTTC
CASRTLYLEGRVNYGYTF
>TRBV13|TRBJ2-7|.|.
TGTGCCAGCAGCTTTGGGGCCGCGTGGGCGACCTACGAGCAGTACTTC
CASSFGAAWATYEQYF
>TRBV10-3|TRBJ1-6|many|.
TGTGCCATCTCCACAGAAAAGAATTCACCCCTCCACTTT
CAISTEKNSPLHF
>TRBV7-2|TRBJ1-1|once|TRBD1
TGTGCCAGCAGCCGTGGACAGGTAGAAAACACTGAAGCTTTCTTT
CASSRGQVENTEAFF
>TRBV13|TRBJ1-1|.|.
TGTGCCAGCAGCTTAGGAGGGTCGAAGTTAGACCCTGAAGCTTTCTTT
CASSLGGSKLDPEAFF
>TRBV29-1|TRBJ2-5|.|TRBD2
TGCAGCGTTTACACTAGCGGGGACGGGCAAGAGGCCCAGTACTTC
CSVYTSGDGQEAQYF
>TRBV20-1|TRBJ1-1|many|.
TGCAGTGAGGGCAGGGACACTGAAGCTTTCTTT
CSEGRDTEAFF
>TRBV7-9|TRBJ2-7|many|TRBD2
TGTGCCAGCAGCTTAGCGGGACTAGCGGCCCACGAGCAGTACTTC
CASSLAGLAAHEQYF
>TRBV7-9|TRBJ2-7|.|.
TGTGCCAGCAGCCAAGATCTGACGGACAGCCATACCTACGAGCAGTACTTC
CASSQDLTDSHTYEQYF
>TRBV20-1|TRBJ1-2|many|.
TGCAGTGCTAGAGGACAGGCAATAACCTATGGCTACACCTTC
CSARGQAITYGYTF
>TRBV2|TRBJ1-6|many|TRBD1
TGTGCCAGCACTATTGGGACAGGGTCGGGGAATTCACCCCTCCACTTT
CASTIGTGSGNSPLHF
>TRBV7-8|TRBJ1-5|many|TRBD1
TGTGCCAGCAGCCCCCTCGGGGGACAGCAGCCCCAGCATTTT
CASSPLGGQQPQHF
>TRBV15|TRBJ1-4|.|.
TGTGCCACCAGCGGCTTAACCGGGTCAGTTAATGAAAAACTGTTTTTT
CATSGLTGSVNEKLFF
>TRBV7-9|TRBJ1-4|.|.
TGTGCCAGCAGCATTAACAGGGACGAAAAACTGTTTTTT
CASSINRDEKLFF
>TRBV25-1|TRBJ1-2|.|.
TGTGCCAGCAGTCGAGGGGACGCCGCGAGACAGCACTATGGCTACACCTTC
CASSRGDAARQHYGYTF
>TRBV6-5|TRBJ2-5|many|.
TGTGCCAGCAGTTACTCCATGTTGGCAGAACAAGAGACCCAGTACTTC
CASSYSMLAEQETQYF
>TRBV2|TRBJ2-1|.|.
TGTGCCAGCGGGAGCCACAGCTCCTACAATGAGCAGTTCTTC
CASGSHSSYNEQFF
>TRBV20-1|TRBJ1-4|many|.
TGCAGTGCTAGAGGGTTCGATAATGAAAAACTGTTTTTT
CSARGFDNEKLFF
>TRBV5-1|TRBJ1-2|many|.
TGCGCCAGCAGCTCGCAACAAAACTATGGCTACACCTTC
CASSSQQNYGYTF
>TRBV7-9|TRBJ1-1|many|.
TGTGCCAGCAGCTTTGGTTTCCGTGGCACTGAAGCTTTCTTT
CASSFGFRGTEAFF
>TRBV20-1|TRBJ2-7|many|TRBD2
TGCAGTGCTACCTGGGGACTAGCGGGATACGAGCAGTACTTC
CSATWGLAGYEQYF
>TRBV6-6|TRBJ1-4|few|.
TGTGCCAGCAGTTACCTGGACAGAAGGGATGAAAAACTGTTTTTT
CASSYLDRRDEKLFF
>TRBV10-3|TRBJ2-7|.|.
TGTGCCATCAACGCAGGGGGGACCTACGAGCAGTACTTC
CAINAGGTYEQYF
>TRBV7-9|TRBJ1-4|few|TRBD1
TGTGCCAGCAGCCCCCGGGGACAGGGAGGTGAAAAACTGTTTTTT
CASSPRGQGGEKLFF
>TRBV10-2|TRBJ2-3|.|.
TGCGCCAGCAGTGAGCGGGAAATTAGCACAGATACGCAGTATTTT
CASSEREISTDTQYF
>TRBV19|TRBJ2-7|many|.
TGTGCCAGTAGTATCTCGGGTGGAAACTACGAGCAGTACTTC
CASSISGGNYEQYF
>TRBV10-3|TRBJ2-6|.|TRBD1
TGTGCCATCAGTGAGTCACAGGGGATCGGGGCCAACGTCCTGACTTTC
CAISESQGIGANVLTF
>TRBV15|TRBJ1-2|.|TRBD1
TGTGCCACCAGCGGGGGACAGCCTATTTCTGGCTACACCTTC
CATSGGQPISGYTF
>TRBV20-1|TRBJ2-5|.|TRBD2
TGCAGTGCTAGGGACTACATCGGACTAGCGGGAGGGACCCAGTACTTC
CSARDYIGLAGGTQYF
>TRBV12-3/TRBV12-4|TRBJ2-5|.|.
TGTGCCAGCAGTCCATTGACTAGTCTTCTAGGAGAGACCCAGTACTTC
CASSPLTSLLGETQYF
>TRBV5-5|TRBJ2-7|few|TRBD1
TGTGCCAGCAGCCAAATCCCGGGACAGCCCTACGAGCAGTACTTC
CASSQIPGQPYEQYF
>TRBV2|TRBJ1-2|many|TRBD1
TGTGCCAGCAGTGAAGGACAGGGATATGGCTACACCTTC
CASSEGQGYGYTF
>TRBV20-1|TRBJ2-2|few|TRBD2
TGCAGTGCTTCCCGAGGGCTAGCGGGAGGAAACGGGGAGCTGTTTTTT
CSASRGLAGGNGELFF
>TRBV20-1|TRBJ1-5|.|TRBD1
TGCAGTGCTAGAGTACGAGGACAGGGGAATCAGCCCCAGCATTTT
CSARVRGQGNQPQHF
>TRBV7-9|TRBJ2-7|.|TRBD1
TGTGCCAGCAGCCGACAGGGCGGCTCCTACGAGCAGTACTTC
CASSRQGGSYEQYF
>TRBV3-1|TRBJ2-5|many|.
TGTGCCAGCAGCCGAAGAACGGGTGATGAGACCCAGTACTTC
CASSRRTGDETQYF
>TRBV12-3/TRBV12-4|TRBJ1-5|many|.
TGTGCCAGCAGACTGGGACCTTTCGGGCAGCCCCAGCATTTT
CASRLGPFGQPQHF
>TRBV2|TRBJ2-7|few|.
TGTGCCAGCAGTGCGGGTAGCGTGAGCTCCTACGAGCAGTACTTC
CASSAGSVSSYEQYF
>TRBV7-9|TRBJ1-2|.|TRBD1
TGTGCCAGCAGCTTAGCCGGGACAGGGGGCAAGAGGGATGGCTACACCTTC
CASSLAGTGGKRDGYTF
>TRBV2|TRBJ1-2|.|TRBD1
TGTGCCAGCAGTGAAACCCCGTTCAGGGGGCTTTATGGCTACACCTTC
CASSETPFRGLYGYTF
>TRBV10-3|TRBJ2-2|.|.
TGTGCCATCAGGCCGGTCCTGGGGCGCGACACCGGGGAGCTGTTTTTT
CAIRPVLGRDTGELFF
>TRBV10-2|TRBJ2-7|few|TRBD1
TGTGCCAGCAGTTATCGACAGACAGGGGACTACGAGCAGTACTTC
CASSYRQTGDYEQYF
>TRBV6-4|TRBJ2-5|.|TRBD1
TGTGCCAGCAGTGACGCAGACAGGGGCGGAGGAGAGACCCAGTACTTC
CASSDADRGGGETQYF
>TRBV2|TRBJ1-5|.|.
TGTGCCAGCAGTCACGGGGGAGGCCTTAGCAATCAGCCCCAGCATTTT
CASSHGGGLSNQPQHF
>TRBV19|TRBJ2-2|few|.
TGTGCCAGTAGTATAGGTCCGGGGACCGGGGAGCTGTTTTTT
CASSIGPGTGELFF
>TRBV6-6|TRBJ1-5|many|TRBD1
TGTGCCAGCAGTTACCGGACAGGATCGAGCAATCAGCCCCAGCATTTT
CASSYRTGSSNQPQHF
>TRBV10-3|TRBJ1-3|.|.
TGTGCCATCAGTGACCGGACGGACTACTCAAACACCATATATTTT
CAISDRTDYSNTIYF